Below are 20 T cell receptor beta chains sequenced from a single sample in a study of monozygotic twins with inflammatory bowel disease. TCRdb re-called the 5' RACE reads and catalogs CDR3 proteins one per entry, DNA excluded. The sample holds about 150,000 distinct CDR3 sequences. The specimen sequenced was blood. The receptors originated from a human donor with ulcerative colitis or Crohn's disease, or a healthy co-twin of an affected twin (not recorded which).

The chain recombines TRBV12-3 or TRBV12-4 with TRBJ2-3. The CDR3 sequence is 15 residues long. Here the CDR3 reads CASSLKGSFTDTQYF.

This rearrangement joins TRBV30 to TRBJ2-5; there is no DNA to check the TCRdb D call of TRBD1. Germline CDR1 reads GTSNPN; CDR2 reads SVGIG (reference sequence). The CDR3 runs to 13 residues. The CDR3 region is CAYLKAGGETQYF.

The chain recombines TRBV10-3 with TRBJ1-1; the TRBD1 assignment by TCRdb is unverifiable without DNA. Germline CDR1 reads ENHRY; CDR2 reads SYGVKD. The CDR3 length is 14 residues. CDR3 in amino acids: CATSIRDANTEAFF.

The rearrangement uses TRBV28 and TRBJ2-7; TCRdb designates TRBD2, a call that cannot be tested without DNA. This CDR3 has 15 amino acids. The germline V gene has CDR1 MDHEN and CDR2 SYDVKM. The CDR3 sequence is CASSFRARAPYEQYF.

V is TRBV9 and J is TRBJ2-1; TCRdb proposes TRBD2, but this gene call is untestable without DNA. From germline, CDR1 is SGDLS and CDR2 YYNGEE. The CDR3 totals 16 residues. The CDR3 sequence is CASSVGVAGLNNEQFF.

The gene calls are TRBV6-2 or TRBV6-3 and TRBJ2-7; without DNA, the TCRdb call of TRBD1 cannot be checked. The CDR3 loop spans 15 amino acids. The germline CDR1 and CDR2 sequences are MNHEY and SVGEGT. The CDR3 here is CASSQGLGSSYEQYF.

This chain links TRBV11-2 with TRBJ2-7; the D gene TCRdb calls, TRBD1, cannot be checked with no DNA. From germline, CDR1 is SGHAT and CDR2 FQNNGV. The CDR3 has 18 amino acids. CDR3 amino acids: CASSLSFPGQEKTYEQYF.

The chain's CDR3 is CASSISGREFSYEQYF. This chain links TRBV19 with TRBJ2-7; TCRdb gives TRBD2 as the D gene, but with no DNA this cannot be confirmed. Germline values: CDR1 LNHDA, CDR2 SQIVND (reference sequence). The CDR3 has 16 residues.

CDR3 region: CATSDFSRSSYNEQFF. This chain uses TRBV24-1 with TRBJ2-1. The CDR3 loop spans 16 amino acids. CDR1 and CDR2 from the germline V gene are KGHDR and SFDVKD.

The chain carries TRBV19 and TRBJ1-1; TCRdb outputs TRBD1, but without DNA this stays unchecked. The CDR3 is 11 residues long. Germline V gene lookup returns CDR1 LNHDA and CDR2 SQIVND (reference sequence). The CDR3 protein is CASEEDREPFF. Together with reference TRBV19 and TRBJ1-1, the CDR3 gives the full variable domain: DGGITQSPKYLFRKEGQNVTLSCEQNLNHDAMYWYRQDPGQGLRLIYYSQIVNDFQKGDIAEGYSVSREKKESFPLTVTSAQKNPTAFYLCASEEDREPFFGQGTRLTVV.

The chain has TRBV28 and TRBJ2-4. CDR1 is MDHEN, CDR2 SYDVKM, per germline. The CDR3 has 16 residues. Here the CDR3 reads CASSYAWPEAANIQYF.

The CDR3 is CASSSTDRDYGYTF. The chain links TRBV6-6 to TRBJ1-2; TCRdb names TRBD1, which stays unverified in the absence of DNA. Germline values: CDR1 MNHNY, CDR2 SVGAGI (reference sequence). The CDR3 loop spans 14 amino acids.

The chain uses TRBV11-2 and TRBJ2-2; absent DNA, TCRdb's TRBD2 call cannot be checked. Germline V lookup: CDR1 SGHAT, CDR2 FQNNGV. This CDR3 comprises 17 residues. The CDR3 spells CASSSWRGKPNTGELFF.

The V and J genes are TRBV29-1 and TRBJ1-1; TCRdb proposes TRBD1, but this gene call is untestable without DNA. Germline V CDR1 and CDR2: SQVTM, ANQGSEA. This CDR3 spans 12 amino acids. Here the CDR3 reads CSVEEGATEALF.

The J gene is TRBJ2-1, the V gene TRBV5-5; TCRdb's assignment of TRBD1 cannot be checked, as there is no DNA. The CDR3 length is 15 residues. The germline V gene encodes CDR1 SGHKS and CDR2 YYEKEE (reference sequence). The CDR3 sequence is CASSEGQGSYNEQFF.

V and J are TRBV4-2 and TRBJ2-6; the TRBD1 assignment by TCRdb is unverifiable without DNA. The CDR3 contains 18 residues. CDR1 and CDR2 from the germline V gene are LGHNA and YNFKEQ. CDR3 sequence: CASSQDRLGQAGANVLTF.

The chain links TRBV6-2 or TRBV6-3 to TRBJ2-7; TCRdb reports TRBD2, a call that lacks DNA to check it against. Germline CDR1 MNHEY, CDR2 SVGEGT. There are 21 residues in the CDR3. CDR3 amino acids: CASSYGTSGRIKEGRPYEQYF.

This sequence joins TRBV10-3 and TRBJ2-2; TCRdb returns TRBD1, unconfirmable since there is no DNA. The length of the CDR3 is 16 residues. From germline, CDR1 is ENHRY and CDR2 SYGVKD. The CDR3 loop reads CAISSGTGGRTGELFF.

The chain uses TRBV5-4 and TRBJ2-7. The V gene's germline CDR1 is SGHNT and CDR2 YYREEE (reference sequence). This CDR3 comprises 14 residues. CDR3 sequence: CASSLDNHRGEQYF.

This sequence joins TRBV6-1 and TRBJ2-3; TCRdb proposes TRBD2, but this gene call is untestable without DNA. The CDR3 is 16 residues long. Looked up from germline, CDR1 is MNHNS and CDR2 is SASEGT. The CDR3 sequence is CAAGLPGREVTDTQYF.